The 26 T cell receptor beta chains below were found in one sample sequenced in a study of cytomegalovirus exposure and HLA in healthy donors. PCR used 60 Vbeta primers and 13 Jbeta primers. Only in-frame clones appear in the TCRdb table, and some are missing; sequencing was by immunoSEQ multiplex PCR. The sample carries about 130,000 clones, over 70% recorded once. Sequenced input: PBMCs. All receptors come from a woman aged 40 to 55 in good health and CMV-seronegative.

The chain links TRBV28 to TRBJ2-2; 12 nucleotides match TRBD2. This CDR3 contains 15 residues. With 3 bases clipped from V and 5 bases from J, the junction kept 1 base outside the gene matches. Germline CDR1 reads MDHEN; CDR2 reads SYDVKM. CDR3 amino acids: CASSFTSGRTGELFF. The CDR3 DNA follows: TGTGCCAGCAGTTTTACTAGCGGGAGGACCGGGGAGCTGTTTTTT.

The rearrangement links TRBV7-2 to TRBJ2-1, with 7 bases identical to TRBD1. The CDR3 sequence is 16 residues long. V was clipped by 4 bases and J by 7 bases; unmatched bases: 13. Germline V gives CDR1 SGHTA, CDR2 FQGNSA. CDR3 DNA: TGTGCCAGCAGCTCCATAACGAGACAGGGTAGGAATGAGCAGTTCTTC. It codes for CASSSITRQGRNEQFF. Full variable domain (missing parts from reference TRBV7-2 and TRBJ2-1): GAGVSQSPSNKVTEKGKDVELRCDPISGHTALYWYRQSLGQGLEFLIYFQGNSAPDKSGLPSDRFSAERTGGSVSTLTIQRTQQEDSAVYLCASSSITRQGRNEQFFGPGTRLTVL.

This clone was seen more than once but under ten times. The chain employs TRBV9 and TRBJ1-4; the D gene is possibly TRBD1 (5 bases). Trimming took off 0 bases at V and 4 bases at J, with 7 bases between the two ends. The CDR3 is 14 amino acids. In germline, CDR1 is SGDLS, CDR2 YYNGEE. The CDR3 reads CASSVGTSNEKLFF. The CDR3 DNA sequence: TGTGCCAGCAGCGTAGGGACAAGTAATGAAAAACTGTTTTTT.

The V and J genes are TRBV9 and TRBJ1-5; TRBD1 matches 7 bases. This CDR3 comprises 15 residues. The V gene's germline CDR1 is SGDLS and CDR2 YYNGEE. The J segment lost 2 bases and the V segment lost 3 bases, leaving 5 bases of the junction unmatched. CDR3 in DNA: TGTGCCAGCAGCGCCGATGGACAGGGCAATCAGCCCCAGCATTTT. Translated, it gives CASSADGQGNQPQHF.

The chain has TRBV15 and TRBJ1-4; 7 nucleotides line up with TRBD1. Germline loops: CDR1 LNHNV, CDR2 YYDKDF (reference sequence). V gave up 1 base and J gave up 8 bases; unmatched junction bases: 4. This CDR3 region has 14 residues. In DNA, the CDR3 is TGTGCCACCAGCAGAGGACAGGGAGAAGAAAAACTGTTTTTT. Encoded protein: CATSRGQGEEKLFF. The full variable domain, in which reference TRBV15 and TRBJ1-4 provide the parts outside the CDR3, is DAMVIQNPRYQVTQFGKPVTLSCSQTLNHNVMYWYQQKSSQAPKLLFHYYDKDFNNEADTPDNFQSRRPNTSFCFLDIRSPGLGDTAMYLCATSRGQGEEKLFFGSGTQLSVL.

V gene TRBV6-9 combines with J gene TRBJ1-6; tentatively, D is TRBD1 (5 bases). V dropped 2 bases and J dropped 7 bases, with 9 bases sitting between them. The CDR3 extends over 14 amino acids. The germline V gene encodes CDR1 MNHGY and CDR2 SVAAGI. The chain's CDR3 is CASSYMAGNSPLHF. The CDR3 DNA sequence: TGTGCCAGCAGTTATATGGCAGGGAATTCACCCCTCCACTTT.

This clone was seen once. The V gene is TRBV7-6, the J gene TRBJ2-5; 10 positions agree with TRBD2. CDR3 length: 15 residues. Germline assignment: CDR1 SGHVS and CDR2 FNYEAQ. The trim removed 6 bases at V and 2 bases at J, leaving 6 bases unmatched. CDR3 in DNA: TGTGCCAGCAGGGGGAGCGGGGGGGCTCAAGAGACCCAGTACTTC. It encodes CASRGSGGAQETQYF. The full variable domain, its missing parts supplied by reference TRBV7-6 and TRBJ2-5, is GAGVSQSPRYKVTKRGQDVALRCDPISGHVSLYWYRQALGQGPEFLTYFNYEAQQDKSGLPNDRFSAERPEGSISTLTIQRTEQRDSAMYRCASRGSGGAQETQYFGPGTRLLVL.

V is TRBV18 and J is TRBJ1-1, with 7 nucleotides matching TRBD1. CDR1 KGHSH and CDR2 LQKENI come from the germline V gene. Unmatched junction bases numbered 13, after V lost 6 bases and J lost 3 bases. This CDR3 contains 16 residues. This chain's CDR3 is CASSLRQGMMYTEAFF. The CDR3 DNA follows: TGTGCCAGCTCCCTAAGACAGGGTATGATGTACACTGAAGCTTTCTTT.

The chain combines TRBV9 with TRBJ1-6; D remains unclear. Germline V gene sequence: CDR1 SGDLS, CDR2 YYNGEE. Trimming stripped 4 bases from V and 6 bases from J, with 11 bases between. CDR3 length: 14 residues. CDR3 bases: TGTGCCAGCAGCTTCAGACACAGTAATTCACCCCTCCACTTT. Translated: CASSFRHSNSPLHF.

This clone was observed a handful of times. J is TRBJ2-1 and V is TRBV7-8; the match to TRBD2 covers 8 bases. This CDR3 region has 15 residues. CDR1 is SGHVS, CDR2 FQNEAQ, per germline. The ends lost 0 bases at V and 4 bases at J; junction bases unmatched: 2. The CDR3 protein is CASSLAQRGYNEQFF. CDR3 nucleotide sequence: TGTGCCAGCAGCTTAGCGCAGCGGGGGTACAATGAGCAGTTCTTC.

This chain joins TRBV5-4 and TRBJ2-1; 8 nucleotides align to TRBD1. The germline V gene has CDR1 SGHNT and CDR2 YYREEE (reference sequence). The CDR3 runs 15 residues. V was clipped by 0 bases and J by 2 bases; unmatched bases: 1. As DNA, the CDR3 is TGTGCCAGCAGCTTGGCGGGACAGGCCTACAATGAGCAGTTCTTC. It codes for CASSLAGQAYNEQFF.

This chain connects TRBV27 to TRBJ2-6; 9 bases are shared with TRBD1. V was clipped by 6 bases and J by 1 base; unmatched bases: 13. This CDR3 region has 19 residues. Germline V gene lookup returns CDR1 MNHEY and CDR2 SMNVEV (reference sequence). This CDR3 reads CASSSLPGTGRSGANVLTF. CDR3 DNA: TGTGCCAGCAGCTCCCTGCCCGGGACAGGGCGGTCTGGGGCCAACGTCCTGACTTTC.

V and J are TRBV2 and TRBJ1-5, with a possible D match to TRBD1 (6 bases). Between the trimmed V and J ends, which lost 11 bases and 0 bases, there was a span of 14 bases. This CDR3 is built from 14 residues. The germline V gene has CDR1 SNHLY and CDR2 FYNNEI. The CDR3 sequence is CAGQRGNSNQPQHF. In DNA, the CDR3 is TGTGCCGGACAGAGGGGGAATAGCAATCAGCCCCAGCATTTT. Based on the CDR3 plus reference TRBV2 and TRBJ1-5, the full variable domain is EPEVTQTPSHQVTQMGQEVILRCVPISNHLYFYWYRQILGQKVEFLVSFYNNEISEKSEIFDDQFSVERPDGSNFTLKIRSTKLEDSAMYFCAGQRGNSNQPQHFGDGTRLSIL.

This sequence joins TRBV30 and TRBJ1-2; the match to TRBD1 covers 9 bases. This CDR3 contains 15 residues. Germline V lookup: CDR1 GTSNPN, CDR2 SVGIG (reference sequence). V lost 3 bases and J lost 4; bases outside the gene matches: 9. The CDR3: CAWRTTGGYLYGYTF. The DNA for the CDR3 is TGTGCCTGGAGGACTACAGGGGGCTACCTCTATGGCTACACCTTC.

This clone came up a few times. The V and J genes are TRBV11-3 and TRBJ2-3; D is ambiguous. This CDR3 is built from 13 residues. The ends were cut back, 2 bases at V and 0 bases at J, with 3 bases in the middle. The germline gives CDR1 SGHNT, CDR2 YENEEA. The CDR3 loop is CASSLRSTDTQYF. DNA for the CDR3: TGTGCCAGCAGCTTACGTAGCACAGATACGCAGTATTTT.

This clone occurred a few times. This sequence joins TRBV7-6 and TRBJ2-2, with 11 bases that match TRBD2. This CDR3 is built from 17 residues. The V gene end was trimmed by 2 bases and the J gene end by 0 bases; junction bases not matched to a gene: 2. CDR1 is SGHVS and CDR2 is FNYEAQ in the germline V gene. The CDR3 here is CASSLQGLAANTGELFF. DNA for the CDR3: TGTGCCAGCAGCTTACAGGGACTAGCGGCGAACACCGGGGAGCTGTTTTTT. The entire variable domain, with the rest obtained from reference TRBV7-6 and TRBJ2-2, is as follows: GAGVSQSPRYKVTKRGQDVALRCDPISGHVSLYWYRQALGQGPEFLTYFNYEAQQDKSGLPNDRFSAERPEGSISTLTIQRTEQRDSAMYRCASSLQGLAANTGELFFGEGSRLTVL.

V gene TRBV7-2 combines with J gene TRBJ2-7, with D possibly matching TRBD2 (5 bases). The germline CDR1 and CDR2 sequences are SGHTA and FQGNSA. The length of the CDR3 is 15 residues. Trimming shortened V by 3 bases and J by 0 bases, and 12 bases separated the two germline ends. The CDR3 reads CASSFFGKSSYEQYF. In DNA, the CDR3 is TGTGCCAGCAGCTTTTTCGGGAAGAGCTCCTACGAGCAGTACTTC.

Here the CDR3 reads CASSLGSGEVMDYTF. The CDR3, as DNA: TGTGCCAGCAGCTTGGGGAGCGGGGAAGTAATGGACTACACCTTC. V and J are TRBV27 and TRBJ1-2; no definite D call. Looked up from germline, CDR1 is MNHEY and CDR2 is SMNVEV (reference sequence). The CDR3 is 15 residues long. Between the trimmed V and J ends, which lost 6 bases and 10 bases, there was a span of 24 bases.

The chain joins TRBV5-1 to TRBJ2-5; D is ambiguous. Deletions cut 0 bases from V and 5 bases from J, with 5 bases between. This CDR3 is built from 12 residues. The germline CDR1 and CDR2 sequences are SGHRS and YFSETQ. Written as DNA, the CDR3 is TGCGCCAGCAGCTTGGATCGGGAGACCCAGTACTTC. Translation: CASSLDRETQYF.

V is TRBV5-1 and J is TRBJ2-2; D not resolved. The CDR3 extends over 14 amino acids. The V end lost 2 bases, the J end lost 2 bases, and 7 bases lay between the germline ends. Per the germline V gene, CDR1 is SGHRS and CDR2 is YFSETQ. The CDR3 DNA reads as TGCGCCAGCAGCTTAGCGCTAAACACCGGGGAGCTGTTTTTT. As protein: CASSLALNTGELFF.

This chain joins TRBV9 and TRBJ2-5, with TRBD2 matching over 8 bases. With 4 bases clipped from V and 2 bases from J, the junction kept 7 bases outside the gene matches. CDR3 length: 15 amino acids. Germline V gives CDR1 SGDLS, CDR2 YYNGEE. CDR3 amino acids: CASSPMGLDQETQYF. The CDR3 bases are TGTGCCAGCAGCCCGATGGGACTAGATCAAGAGACCCAGTACTTC.

The genes are TRBV19 and TRBJ2-2, with 10 bases that match TRBD2. The V gene's germline CDR1 is LNHDA and CDR2 SQIVND (reference sequence). J gave up 6 bases and V 5 bases, and 9 bases lay outside the gene matches. This CDR3 comprises 16 residues. DNA of the CDR3: TGTGCCAGTAGTCTACTAGCGGGAACCGTAGCCGGGGAGCTGTTTTTT. Residues: CASSLLAGTVAGELFF.

This clone was counted once. The chain carries TRBV7-8 and TRBJ1-5, with a tentative D call TRBD1 (5 bases). The CDR3 is 15 residues long. The ends were cut back, 5 bases at V and 6 bases at J, with 17 bases in the middle. CDR1 is SGHVS, CDR2 FQNEAQ, per germline. CDR3 coding DNA: TGTGCCAGCAGCCCGGGACTGCTTTTGGGTCAGCCCCAGCATTTT. Its translation is CASSPGLLLGQPQHF. The complete variable domain, with remaining parts taken from reference TRBV7-8 and TRBJ1-5, reads GAGVSQSPRYKVAKRGQDVALRCDPISGHVSLFWYQQALGQGPEFLTYFQNEAQLDKSGLPSDRFFAERPEGSVSTLKIQRTQQEDSAVYLCASSPGLLLGQPQHFGDGTRLSIL.

The rearrangement uses TRBV9 and TRBJ2-1; unclear D gene. V shed 0 bases and J shed 5 bases, with 6 bases lying between them. The CDR3 is 13 residues long. Germline lookup yields CDR1 SGDLS and CDR2 YYNGEE. This chain's CDR3 is CASSVAIDNEQFF. CDR3 bases: TGTGCCAGCAGCGTAGCGATAGACAATGAGCAGTTCTTC.

This clone was seen only a few times. One junction end does not reproduce the germline sequence, and a read error may be involved. V and J are TRBV4-1 and TRBJ2-6; 7 bases agree with TRBD2. This CDR3 has 16 amino acids. Germline V gene data show CDR1 as MGHRA and CDR2 as YSYEKL. CDR3 sequence: CASSQDTSAGANGLTF. CDR3 sequence (DNA): TGCGCCAGCAGCCAAGACACTAGCGCTGGGGCCAACGGCCTGACTTTC.

This clone was detected once. The sample has other DNA sequences that encode this CDR3 too. The V call is TRBV29-1, the J call TRBJ1-1, with D unclear. This CDR3 spans 9 amino acids. Trimming removed 6 bases from V and 10 bases from J, with 9 bases in between. Per germline, CDR1 SQVTM and CDR2 ANQGSEA. The CDR3 DNA is TGCAGCGTGGGGAGAGGAGCTTTCTTT. Its translation: CSVGRGAFF.